A single sample is the source of the 25 T cell receptor beta chains below, sequenced in a study of T-cell memory formation after mild COVID-19. Using its own MiXCR run on the 5' RACE reads, TCRdb lists one record per CDR3 protein. This table holds 75,000 to 95,000 distinct CDR3 sequences, around 16% found once. The sequenced material came from PBMCs or a T cell subset sorted from them (not recorded which). Receptors originate from a young man who had mild COVID-19 (a few samples of this study predate the infection). Cell type and time point are not known.

This chain uses TRBV4-3 with TRBJ2-1; D might be TRBD2 (5 bases). The CDR3 is made up of 14 amino acids. Trimming stripped 2 bases from V and 1 base from J, with 6 bases between. The germline CDR1 and CDR2 sequences are LGHNA and YSLEER. CDR3 protein: CASSQRGSYNEQFF. The CDR3 region has the DNA TGCGCCAGCAGCCAACGGGGTTCCTACAATGAGCAGTTCTTC.

A few counts support this clonotype. The chain couples TRBV7-8 to TRBJ1-2; 8 nucleotides align to TRBD1. The J segment lost 3 bases and the V segment lost 5 bases, leaving 14 bases of the junction unmatched. CDR1 is SGHVS and CDR2 is FQNEAQ in the germline V gene. The CDR3 extends over 17 amino acids. The DNA for the CDR3 is TGTGCCAGCAGCCAAGTATCAGGGGGCGCTCAGGACTATGGCTACACCTTC. Protein sequence: CASSQVSGGAQDYGYTF.

This clonotype was detected many times. The CDR3 sequence is CASSPGGLYEQYF. For the CDR3, the DNA is TGTGCCAGCAGCCCGGGGGGGCTCTACGAGCAGTACTTC. J is TRBJ2-7 and V is TRBV27; 8 bases map to TRBD2. The J segment lost 3 bases and the V segment lost 6 bases, leaving 4 bases of the junction unmatched. The CDR3 is 13 amino acids. CDR1 and CDR2 (germline): MNHEY, SMNVEV (reference sequence).

This clonotype was seen a handful of times. The chain joins TRBV7-9 to TRBJ2-7; D is uncertain. With 5 bases removed from V and 7 bases from J, the gap between germline ends came to 12 bases. Germline CDR1 reads SEHNR; CDR2 reads FQNEAQ (reference sequence). The CDR3 runs 12 residues. CDR3 residues: CASSPPLAEQYV. CDR3 sequence (DNA): TGTGCCAGCAGCCCTCCGTTGGCTGAGCAGTACGTC.

This clonotype was seen a handful of times. The chain couples TRBV7-6 to TRBJ2-3; TRBD2 agrees at 10 bases. CDR3 length: 16 residues. V was pared by 2 bases and J by 3 bases, with 5 bases of the junction left unmatched. Germline CDR1 reads SGHVS; CDR2 reads FNYEAQ. The CDR3 DNA is TGTGCCAGCAGCTTAATGAGCGGGGGGGCAACAGATACGCAGTATTTT. Translated: CASSLMSGGATDTQYF.

This clonotype showed up just once. DNA for the CDR3: TGCGCCAGCAGCTCAGCCCCGGGACAGAGTAATGAAAAACTGTTTTTT. Protein product: CASSSAPGQSNEKLFF. The chain carries TRBV5-1 and TRBJ1-4, with 7 bases identical to TRBD1. Germline lookup yields CDR1 SGHRS and CDR2 YFSETQ. The CDR3 extends over 16 amino acids. J was trimmed by 4 bases and V by 3 bases; bases with no gene match: 9.

The V and J genes are TRBV29-1 and TRBJ1-1; D may be TRBD1 (5 bases). Trimming removed 3 bases at V and 6 bases at J, with 8 bases between. The V gene's germline CDR1 is SQVTM and CDR2 ANQGSEA. The CDR3 has 11 residues. CDR3 bases: TGCAGCGTTGAGGGGGAAGCTGAAGCTTTCTTT. It translates to CSVEGEAEAFF.

This clonotype was detected a few times. This sequence joins TRBV6-4 and TRBJ2-3; 8 bases are a match to TRBD2. The CDR3 has 14 amino acids. Germline V lookup: CDR1 MRHNA, CDR2 SNTAGT. Trimming removed 2 bases from V and 5 bases from J; junction bases left unmatched: 3. Here the CDR3 DNA reads TGTGCCAGCAGTGACCGGGGGGGCCAAGATACGCAGTATTTT. It encodes CASSDRGGQDTQYF.

This clonotype was observed at least ten times. CDR3 loop: CASSPRGGSNSPLHF. The DNA for the CDR3 is TGCGCCAGCAGCCCCCGGGGGGGGAGCAATTCACCCCTCCACTTT. The rearrangement joins TRBV4-1 to TRBJ1-6; a possible D gene is TRBD1 (5 bases). Germline V gives CDR1 MGHRA, CDR2 YSYEKL. The V and J ends lost 4 bases and 7 bases respectively, with 14 bases between them. This CDR3 has 15 amino acids.

This clonotype was detected a few times. This chain links TRBV3-1 with TRBJ2-2, with TRBD2 as a possible D gene (6 bases). CDR1 and CDR2 from the germline V gene are LGHDT and YNNKEL (reference sequence). The CDR3 sequence is 14 residues long. V was trimmed by 5 bases and J by 1 base, leaving 8 bases between them. Here the CDR3 DNA reads TGTGCCAGCAGCGTGGGACTGAACACCGGGGAGCTGTTTTTT. It specifies CASSVGLNTGELFF.

The chain recombines TRBV20-1 with TRBJ2-7; 14 bases match TRBD2. The CDR3 loop spans 14 amino acids. Germline V lookup: CDR1 DFQATT, CDR2 SNEGSKA (reference sequence). The trim removed 6 bases at V and 5 bases at J, leaving 6 bases unmatched. The CDR3 protein is CSARVGLAGDEQYF. CDR3 nucleotide sequence: TGCAGTGCGCGGGTGGGACTAGCGGGGGACGAGCAGTACTTC.

CDR3 sequence: CASSPPGTEAFF. The CDR3 region has the DNA TGTGCCAGCAGCCCGCCGGGGACTGAAGCTTTCTTT. The rearrangement uses TRBV5-4 and TRBJ1-1; D gene ambiguous. This CDR3 region has 12 residues. V was pared by 4 bases and J by 5 bases, with 9 bases between. Germline CDR1 is SGHNT and CDR2 is YYREEE (reference sequence).

The chain uses TRBV5-6 and TRBJ2-7, with D perhaps matching TRBD1 (5 bases). CDR3 length equals 14 residues. Germline lookup yields CDR1 SGHDT and CDR2 YYEEEE. V was shortened by 0 bases and J by 3 bases, with 10 bases between the two germline ends. CDR3 sequence: CASSLGAGIYEQYV. In DNA form, the CDR3 reads TGTGCCAGCAGCTTGGGGGCAGGGATCTACGAGCAGTACGTC.

This clonotype was counted a few times. The chain couples TRBV5-1 to TRBJ2-2; 7 nucleotides line up with TRBD2. V was clipped by 4 bases and J by 5 bases; unmatched bases: 11. The length of the CDR3 is 16 residues. In germline, CDR1 is SGHRS, CDR2 YFSETQ. DNA of the CDR3: TGCGCCAGCAGCGTGAAGCGGGGTTGGAGGACCGGGGAGCTGTTTTTT. The encoded protein is CASSVKRGWRTGELFF.

Ten or more counts support this clonotype. The chain uses TRBV7-9 and TRBJ2-1; the D gene is possibly TRBD2 (6 bases). This CDR3 is built from 13 residues. Trimming shortened V by 0 bases and J by 7 bases, and 7 bases separated the two germline ends. Germline lookup yields CDR1 SEHNR and CDR2 FQNEAQ (reference sequence). CDR3 in DNA: TGTGCCAGCAGCTTAGCTGCGGGAAATGAGCAGTTCTTC. It is translated as CASSLAAGNEQFF.

This clonotype was detected only a few times. The genes are TRBV4-1 and TRBJ2-5, with D unresolved. Germline-derived CDR1 and CDR2 are MGHRA and YSYEKL. This CDR3 comprises 13 residues. V was cut by 0 bases and J by 5 bases, with 7 bases left in between. CDR3 bases: TGCGCCAGCAGCCAAGATTCTCTGGAGACCCAGTACTTC. Translating it yields CASSQDSLETQYF.

The V and J genes are TRBV7-8 and TRBJ2-7; no clear D. The germline V and J ends were trimmed by 0 bases and 6 bases, with 6 bases remaining between them. Germline V gene sequence: CDR1 SGHVS, CDR2 FQNEAQ. The CDR3 is made up of 12 amino acids. The DNA of the CDR3 is TGTGCCAGCAGCTTAGCGGGGTTCGAGCAGTACTTC. Protein sequence: CASSLAGFEQYF. The entire variable domain, with the rest obtained from reference TRBV7-8 and TRBJ2-7, is as follows: GAGVSQSPRYKVAKRGQDVALRCDPISGHVSLFWYQQALGQGPEFLTYFQNEAQLDKSGLPSDRFFAERPEGSVSTLKIQRTQQEDSAVYLCASSLAGFEQYFGPGTRLTVT.

The CDR3 sequence is CASRISGAHEQYV. In DNA form, the CDR3 reads TGCGCCAGCCGGATTAGCGGGGCCCACGAGCAGTACGTC. V and J are TRBV5-1 and TRBJ2-7; TRBD2 aligns across 8 bases. The CDR3 is made up of 13 amino acids. The junction had 8 bases not matched to a gene; V was cut back by 7 bases and J by 5 bases. Germline CDR1 reads SGHRS; CDR2 reads YFSETQ.

In this sample, this clonotype turned up a few times. The rearrangement joins TRBV7-2 to TRBJ1-1; a possible D gene is TRBD1 (6 bases). The CDR3 runs to 15 residues. V lost 2 bases to trimming and J lost 1 base, with 11 bases between them. The germline gives CDR1 SGHTA, CDR2 FQGNSA. CDR3 protein: CASSLRGATNTEAFF. CDR3 bases: TGTGCCAGCAGCTTAAGGGGGGCCACGAACACTGAAGCTTTCTTT.

This clonotype was detected ten times or more. This chain connects TRBV28 to TRBJ2-2, with 7 bases identical to TRBD1. This CDR3 has 15 residues. Trimming removed 6 bases from V and 4 bases from J; junction bases left unmatched: 8. Germline-derived CDR1 and CDR2 are MDHEN and SYDVKM. CDR3 amino acids: CASRSLRGSTGELFF. The CDR3 region has the DNA TGTGCCAGCAGGAGCCTCAGGGGGAGCACCGGGGAGCTGTTTTTT.

This rearrangement joins TRBV4-1 to TRBJ2-5; D is perhaps TRBD1 (6 bases). This CDR3 has 14 amino acids. Germline lookup yields CDR1 MGHRA and CDR2 YSYEKL. V was clipped by 0 bases and J by 5 bases, with 10 bases between them. The CDR3 region has the DNA TGCGCCAGCAGCCAAGAGGGGGCCGTGGAGACCCAGTACTTC. Encoded protein: CASSQEGAVETQYF.

CDR3 nucleotides: TGCAGTGCAACGGGACTCTCGGACGAGCAGTACGTC. Its translation is CSATGLSDEQYV. The V call is TRBV20-1, the J call TRBJ2-7; possible D gene TRBD2, 6 bases. CDR1 and CDR2 (germline): DFQATT, SNEGSKA (reference sequence). The ends were cut back, 6 bases at V and 5 bases at J, with 14 bases in the middle. This CDR3 is built from 12 residues.

J is TRBJ1-1 and V is TRBV7-2; 8 positions match TRBD1. With V trimmed by 5 bases and J by 1 base, 6 bases remained unmatched. CDR1 is SGHTA and CDR2 is FQGNSA in the germline V gene. This CDR3 contains 15 residues. The CDR3 DNA is TGTGCCAGCAGCCCAGCAGGGGGCTGGAACACTGAAGCTTTCTTT. As protein: CASSPAGGWNTEAFF. Full variable domain (remainder filled in from reference TRBV7-2 and TRBJ1-1): GAGVSQSPSNKVTEKGKDVELRCDPISGHTALYWYRQSLGQGLEFLIYFQGNSAPDKSGLPSDRFSAERTGGSVSTLTIQRTQQEDSAVYLCASSPAGGWNTEAFFGQGTRLTVV.

This clonotype was recorded a few times. V and J are TRBV7-9 and TRBJ2-5, with 14 bases matching TRBD2. V was clipped by 4 bases and J by 1 base; unmatched bases: 2. Germline loops: CDR1 SEHNR, CDR2 FQNEAQ (reference sequence). The CDR3 contains 16 residues. The CDR3 region has the DNA TGTGCCAGCAGCTCGGGACTAGCGGGGGTCCAAGAGACCCAGTACTTC. It codes for CASSSGLAGVQETQYF.

CDR3 region: CASSSTSGGSTDTQYF. The CDR3 DNA is TGTGCCAGCAGCTCGACTAGCGGGGGGAGCACAGATACGCAGTATTTT. This chain joins TRBV12-3 or TRBV12-4 and TRBJ2-3; 13 bases fit TRBD2. Unmatched junction bases numbered 3, after V lost 6 bases and J lost 0 bases. This CDR3 contains 16 residues.